Each of the 30 T cell receptor beta chains below was sequenced from the same sample in a study of identifying expanded T cells in peripheral blood. Some clones are missing from TCRdb's copy, which holds only in-frame ones; the method was immunoSEQ multiplex PCR. Here the sample spans about 80,000 clones, more than 70% being singletons. The source material was blood. All receptors come from a person between 18 and 69 years old in good health.

The V and J genes are TRBV9 and TRBJ2-2; D gene unclear. This CDR3 spans 14 amino acids. V was pared by 0 bases and J by 6 bases, with 9 bases between. The germline gives CDR1 SGDLS, CDR2 YYNGEE. In DNA form, the CDR3 reads TGTGCCAGCAGCGTAGGATCCATCCCCGGGGAGCTGTTTTTT. Translated: CASSVGSIPGELFF.

V and J are TRBV11-2 and TRBJ1-1, with D hard to call. The ends were cut back, 8 bases at V and 5 bases at J, with 9 bases in the middle. CDR3 size: 11 residues. Per germline, CDR1 SGHAT and CDR2 FQNNGV. The CDR3 coding sequence is TGTGCCAGCGTTGGGGAAACTGAAGCTTTCTTT. Translated: CASVGETEAFF. The full variable domain, in which reference TRBV11-2 and TRBJ1-1 provide the parts outside the CDR3, is EAGVAQSPRYKIIEKRQSVAFWCNPISGHATLYWYQQILGQGPKLLIQFQNNGVVDDSQLPKDRFSAERLKGVDSTLKIQPAKLEDSAVYLCASVGETEAFFGQGTRLTVV.

V gene TRBV7-8 combines with J gene TRBJ1-2; perhaps TRBD1 as D (6 bases). Germline loops: CDR1 SGHVS, CDR2 FQNEAQ. This CDR3 has 15 residues. The V end lost 5 bases, the J end lost 2 bases, and 15 bases lay between the germline ends. The CDR3: CASSPGQSFNYGYTF. The CDR3 DNA follows: TGTGCCAGCAGCCCCGGACAGTCCTTCAACTATGGCTACACCTTC.

V usage is TRBV7-9 and J usage is TRBJ1-4; D gene unclear. The CDR3 runs 15 residues. V lost 1 base and J 5 bases, leaving 11 bases between the germline ends. Per germline, CDR1 SEHNR and CDR2 FQNEAQ (reference sequence). The CDR3: CASSLGAGLNEKLFF. The CDR3 DNA reads TGTGCCAGCAGCTTAGGGGCAGGACTAAATGAAAAACTGTTTTTT. The full variable domain, rest sourced from reference TRBV7-9 and TRBJ1-4, is DTGVSQNPRHKITKRGQNVTFRCDPISEHNRLYWYRQTLGQGPEFLTYFQNEAQLEKSRLLSDRFSAERPKGSFSTLEIQRTEQGDSAMYLCASSLGAGLNEKLFFGSGTQLSVL.

J is TRBJ2-4 and V is TRBV11-2; maybe TRBD1 (5 bases). V was shortened by 0 bases and J by 4 bases, with 10 bases between the two germline ends. This CDR3 has 15 residues. Germline CDR1 reads SGHAT; CDR2 reads FQNNGV. CDR3 sequence (DNA): TGTGCCAGCAGCTTAGAAGGCGCAGGGAAAAACATTCAGTACTTC. Its translation: CASSLEGAGKNIQYF.

The chain joins TRBV28 to TRBJ2-7, with TRBD1 as a possible D gene (5 bases). The germline V gene encodes CDR1 MDHEN and CDR2 SYDVKM. The ends were cut back, 7 bases at V and 1 base at J, with 17 bases in the middle. This CDR3 is 15 amino acids long. In DNA form, the CDR3 reads TGTGCCAGCACTCTTGGGAAGGGGTTGTCCTACGAGCAGTACTTC. Translation gives CASTLGKGLSYEQYF. The entire variable domain, with the rest obtained from reference TRBV28 and TRBJ2-7, is as follows: DVKVTQSSRYLVKRTGEKVFLECVQDMDHENMFWYRQDPGLGLRLIYFSYDVKMKEKGDIPEGYSVSREKKERFSLILESASTNQTSMYLCASTLGKGLSYEQYFGPGTRLTVT.

The chain is built from TRBV5-6 and TRBJ1-6; D ambiguous. The V gene's germline CDR1 is SGHDT and CDR2 YYEEEE. This CDR3 contains 17 residues. Trimming pared 1 base from V and 0 bases from J, leaving 11 bases between. CDR3 sequence: CASSLFGGTSYNSPLHF. CDR3 in DNA: TGTGCCAGCAGCTTGTTCGGAGGAACCTCCTATAATTCACCCCTCCACTTT.

The genes are TRBV28 and TRBJ1-2; D is unclear. Germline CDR1 is MDHEN and CDR2 is SYDVKM. CDR3 size: 13 residues. Trimming left V 2 bases short and J 4 bases short, with 8 bases between. The CDR3 loop reads CASSLQIRYGYTF. The CDR3 DNA reads as TGTGCCAGCAGTTTACAGATACGCTATGGCTACACCTTC.

This chain uses TRBV5-1 with TRBJ2-2, with D possibly TRBD1 on 6 matching bases. The germline CDR1 and CDR2 sequences are SGHRS and YFSETQ. The CDR3 runs 15 residues. V shed 3 bases and J shed 6 bases, with 15 bases lying between them. CDR3 protein: CASSYRDITPGELFF. The CDR3 DNA is TGCGCCAGCAGCTACCGGGACATAACACCCGGGGAGCTGTTTTTT.

The chain joins TRBV5-4 to TRBJ2-1; TRBD1 is a possible D gene (5 bases). Trimming took 2 bases from V and 6 from J, leaving 15 bases between them. This CDR3 spans 15 amino acids. Germline CDR1 reads SGHNT; CDR2 reads YYREEE (reference sequence). CDR3 bases: TGTGCCAGCAGCTTTCAGGGTGGGCTCGCCAATGAGCAGTTCTTC. Its translation is CASSFQGGLANEQFF. The full variable domain, rest sourced from reference TRBV5-4 and TRBJ2-1, is ETGVTQSPTHLIKTRGQQVTLRCSSQSGHNTVSWYQQALGQGPQFIFQYYREEENGRGNFPPRFSGLQFPNYSSELNVNALELDDSALYLCASSFQGGLANEQFFGPGTRLTVL.

The rearrangement links TRBV27 to TRBJ1-6; 8 bases line up with TRBD1. The germline gives CDR1 MNHEY, CDR2 SMNVEV (reference sequence). J gave up 0 bases and V 6 bases, and 4 bases lay outside the gene matches. The CDR3 consists of 16 residues. CDR3 in DNA: TGTGCCAGCAGACCGGACAGGGACTCCTATAATTCACCCCTCCACTTT. It codes for CASRPDRDSYNSPLHF.

The genes are TRBV5-6 and TRBJ2-7; the D is unclear. V lost 0 bases and J lost 9, with 10 bases in between. Looked up from germline, CDR1 is SGHDT and CDR2 is YYEEEE. The CDR3 length is 12 residues. The CDR3 region has the DNA TGTGCCAGCAGCTTGGAAAACTGGGGGCAGTACTTC. Its protein product is CASSLENWGQYF.

V usage is TRBV7-8 and J usage is TRBJ1-6, with D unresolved. Germline V CDR1 and CDR2: SGHVS, FQNEAQ. The V gene lost 4 bases and the J gene lost 6 bases, with 7 bases spanning the gap. CDR3 length: 13 amino acids. The CDR3 sequence is CASSSPGNSPLHF. DNA of the CDR3: TGTGCCAGCAGCTCCCCGGGTAATTCACCCCTCCACTTT.

This clone was seen just once. This sequence joins TRBV29-1 and TRBJ2-1; D not resolved. V gave up 4 bases and J gave up 9 bases, with 13 bases separating them. Germline V gives CDR1 SQVTM, CDR2 ANQGSEA. The CDR3 extends over 12 amino acids. The CDR3 coding sequence is TGCAGCGTTGTAGGGTCGACGGGTGAGCAGTTCTTC. Protein sequence: CSVVGSTGEQFF.

This clone was seen a handful of times. The genes are TRBV30 and TRBJ1-1, with TRBD1 as a possible D gene (5 bases). Trimming cost V 5 bases and J 1 base, with 8 bases left between them. The CDR3 is 12 amino acids. Germline lookup yields CDR1 GTSNPN and CDR2 SVGIG (reference sequence). The CDR3 DNA reads as TGTGCCTGGGCCAGGGAGAACACTGAAGCTTTCTTT. Protein: CAWARENTEAFF.

The rearrangement uses TRBV7-2 and TRBJ2-5; D not resolved. V lost 1 base and J lost 1, with 7 bases in between. CDR1 SGHTA and CDR2 FQGNSA come from the germline V gene. This CDR3 is 14 amino acids long. Here the CDR3 DNA reads TGTGCCAGCAGCTTAGGGATGGGCCAAGAGACCCAGTACTTC. It translates to CASSLGMGQETQYF.

The chain carries TRBV11-2 and TRBJ2-2; no clear D. Trimming left V 3 bases short and J 6 bases short, with 11 bases between. CDR1 SGHAT and CDR2 FQNNGV come from the germline V gene. This CDR3 has 14 residues. The CDR3 DNA sequence: TGTGCCAGCAGCTTCGGACCTACCCCCGGGGAGCTGTTTTTT. Its translation: CASSFGPTPGELFF.

This CDR3 is CASTDLNTEAFF. The CDR3 DNA follows: TGTGCCAGCACAGATTTGAACACTGAAGCTTTCTTT. The V gene is TRBV6-5, the J gene TRBJ1-1, with D unclear. Germline assignment: CDR1 MNHEY and CDR2 SVGAGI. V shed 7 bases and J shed 0 bases, with 6 bases lying between them. The CDR3 sequence is 12 residues long.

The V and J genes are TRBV29-1 and TRBJ1-2; 9 bases fit TRBD1. CDR3 length: 13 residues. The V segment lost 8 bases and the J segment 3 bases; nucleotides outside the gene matches: 7. Germline V CDR1 and CDR2: SQVTM, ANQGSEA. CDR3 region: CSYGTGLDYGYTF. For the CDR3, the DNA is TGCAGCTATGGGACAGGGTTAGACTATGGCTACACCTTC.

The chain joins TRBV6-4 to TRBJ2-3, with no clear D. Germline CDR1 is MRHNA and CDR2 is SNTAGT. This CDR3 is built from 13 residues. Between the trimmed V and J ends, which lost 5 bases and 1 base, there was a span of 7 bases. The CDR3 is CASSLGGTDTQYF. CDR3 DNA sequence: TGTGCCAGCAGTCTTGGAGGCACAGATACGCAGTATTTT.

This chain connects TRBV4-1 to TRBJ1-6; D might be TRBD1 (5 bases). There are 19 residues in the CDR3. Trimming removed 4 bases at V and 9 bases at J, with 28 bases between. The germline gives CDR1 MGHRA, CDR2 YSYEKL. The CDR3 sequence is CASSPRAAGRVLGGSPLHF. Here the CDR3 DNA reads TGCGCCAGCAGCCCCCGGGCCGCAGGGCGGGTCCTTGGAGGTTCACCCCTCCACTTT.

The CDR3 reads CASSPRTGAYEQYF. The CDR3 DNA sequence: TGTGCCAGCAGCCCAAGAACGGGGGCCTACGAGCAGTACTTC. V and J are TRBV4-2 and TRBJ2-7; D may be TRBD2 (6 bases). Germline CDR1 LGHNA, CDR2 YNFKEQ. Trimming shortened V by 4 bases and J by 2 bases, and 12 bases separated the two germline ends. The CDR3 loop spans 14 amino acids.

The chain recombines TRBV7-2 with TRBJ2-7, with 9 bases lining up with TRBD2. The CDR3 is 13 residues long. V shed 5 bases and J 2 bases; nucleotides not matched to a gene: 1. Germline V gives CDR1 SGHTA, CDR2 FQGNSA. The CDR3 region has the DNA TGTGCCAGCAGCCAGCGGGGGGCCTACGAGCAGTACTTC. It encodes CASSQRGAYEQYF.

V is TRBV7-2 and J is TRBJ1-1; D is uncertain. Between the trimmed V and J ends, which lost 5 bases and 0 bases, there was a span of 10 bases. The CDR3 contains 14 residues. CDR1 and CDR2 (germline): SGHTA, FQGNSA. In DNA form, the CDR3 reads TGTGCCAGCAGCCTTGACGGCCTGAACACTGAAGCTTTCTTT. This translates into CASSLDGLNTEAFF.

This clone was detected only once. The J gene is TRBJ1-6, the V gene TRBV6-4; 8 positions agree with TRBD1. The CDR3 contains 15 residues. Germline V gene lookup returns CDR1 MRHNA and CDR2 SNTAGT. The trim removed 2 bases at V and 7 bases at J, leaving 4 bases unmatched. For the CDR3, the DNA is TGTGCCAGCAGTGACCAGGGGGCAGGAAATTCACCCCTCCACTTT. Encoded protein: CASSDQGAGNSPLHF.

The V and J genes are TRBV7-2 and TRBJ1-1; D is perhaps TRBD1 (6 bases). Germline V gene data show CDR1 as SGHTA and CDR2 as FQGNSA. Deletions cut 6 bases from V and 0 bases from J, with 11 bases between. CDR3 size: 14 residues. CDR3 sequence (DNA): TGTGCCAGCAGAGTATGGGGGCTGAACACTGAAGCTTTCTTT. Its translation is CASRVWGLNTEAFF.

The chain couples TRBV7-2 to TRBJ2-3, with a tentative D call TRBD2 (6 bases). V was clipped by 5 bases and J by 2 bases, with 14 bases between them. This CDR3 region has 15 residues. Germline lookup yields CDR1 SGHTA and CDR2 FQGNSA. The CDR3 loop reads CASSQGLLYTDTQYF. The CDR3, as DNA: TGTGCCAGCAGCCAGGGACTGCTCTACACAGATACGCAGTATTTT.

V gene TRBV6-5 combines with J gene TRBJ1-2; 10 bases align to TRBD1. The CDR3 is 13 amino acids. With 7 bases clipped from V and 5 bases from J, the junction kept 4 bases outside the gene matches. Germline V gene sequence: CDR1 MNHEY, CDR2 SVGAGI. CDR3 in amino acids: CASTKDRGYGYTF. DNA for the CDR3: TGTGCCAGCACCAAGGACAGGGGGTATGGCTACACCTTC.

CDR3 in amino acids: CASKNGANVLTF. CDR3 in DNA: TGTGCCAGCAAGAACGGGGCCAACGTCCTGACTTTC. J is TRBJ2-6 and V is TRBV27; D is ambiguous. CDR3 length: 12 residues. V was trimmed by 7 bases and J by 4 bases, leaving 5 bases between them. Germline V gives CDR1 MNHEY, CDR2 SMNVEV (reference sequence).

This chain uses TRBV13 with TRBJ2-7; 10 nucleotides line up with TRBD1. The CDR3 loop spans 15 amino acids. Germline CDR1 is PRHDT and CDR2 is FYEKMQ (reference sequence). Trimming at V came to 4 bases and at J to 4 bases, leaving 7 bases not matched to a gene. The CDR3 bases are TGTGCCAGCAGCTCTGGTGGGACAGGGGCTTACGAGCAGTACTTC. It translates to CASSSGGTGAYEQYF.